A single sample is the source of the 8 T cell receptor beta chains below, sequenced in a study of cytomegalovirus exposure and HLA in healthy donors. Method: immunoSEQ multiplex PCR; TCRdb's copy keeps in-frame clones and lacks some. The repertoire consists of some 170,000 clones, with roughly 90% occurring once and the leading ten covering around 2.3%. The sample was PBMCs. The receptors come from a woman aged 18-29 years in good health and CMV-seronegative.

CDR3 in DNA: TGTGCCAGCAGCCCCCTTGACACCGGGGAGCTGTTTTTT. It codes for CASSPLDTGELFF. The chain uses TRBV6-5 and TRBJ2-2; D is uncertain. The V end was cut by 6 bases, the J end by 3 bases, with 8 bases between. Germline V CDR1 and CDR2: MNHEY, SVGAGI. CDR3 length: 13 residues.

This clone occurred once. The V gene is TRBV19, the J gene TRBJ2-7; D not resolved. The CDR3 runs to 12 residues. Germline V CDR1 and CDR2: LNHDA, SQIVND (reference sequence). V lost 4 bases and J 5 bases, leaving 9 bases between the germline ends. The CDR3 coding sequence is TGTGCCAGTAGTAGAGTAGGAGACGAGCAGTACTTC. Amino acids: CASSRVGDEQYF. The full variable domain, rest sourced from reference TRBV19 and TRBJ2-7, is DGGITQSPKYLFRKEGQNVTLSCEQNLNHDAMYWYRQDPGQGLRLIYYSQIVNDFQKGDIAEGYSVSREKKESFPLTVTSAQKNPTAFYLCASSRVGDEQYFGPGTRLTVT.

Remarks on this clone: The junction departs from germline at one end; a sequencing error may be responsible. This chain uses TRBV7-9 with TRBJ2-3, with D uncertain. Germline V gene lookup returns CDR1 SEHNR and CDR2 FQNEAQ (reference sequence). The length of the CDR3 is 8 residues. The CDR3 nucleotides read TGTGCCAGCAGCTTTTCGGATTTT. Protein sequence: CASSFSDF.

This clone was detected only once. This chain joins TRBV6-1 and TRBJ1-2; TRBD1 matches 8 bases. CDR1 and CDR2 from the germline V gene are MNHNS and SASEGT. This CDR3 contains 15 residues. V shed 4 bases, J shed 3 bases, and the junction held 7 bases outside the gene matches. The CDR3, as DNA: TGTGCCAGCAGTGCCTACCAGGGGGCGGACTATGGCTACACCTTC. Its translation is CASSAYQGADYGYTF.

This chain connects TRBV13 to TRBJ2-1, with a weak D call TRBD2 (6 bases). Germline V CDR1 and CDR2: PRHDT, FYEKMQ (reference sequence). The CDR3 loop spans 14 amino acids. Between the trimmed V and J ends, which lost 9 bases and 0 bases, there was a span of 12 bases. The CDR3 loop is CASMEGDSYNEQFF. In DNA form, the CDR3 reads TGTGCCAGTATGGAGGGTGACTCCTACAATGAGCAGTTCTTC.

This clone was counted only a few times. V gene TRBV19 combines with J gene TRBJ2-4; 8 bases agree with TRBD1. CDR1 is LNHDA, CDR2 SQIVND, per germline (reference sequence). The CDR3 is 13 residues long. V dropped 5 bases and J dropped 8; count of bases not matched to a gene: 5. The CDR3 coding sequence is TGTGCCAGTAGTCGAAACAGGGGGTACATTCAGTACTTC. This gives the protein CASSRNRGYIQYF. Variable domain in full (rest from reference TRBV19 and TRBJ2-4): DGGITQSPKYLFRKEGQNVTLSCEQNLNHDAMYWYRQDPGQGLRLIYYSQIVNDFQKGDIAEGYSVSREKKESFPLTVTSAQKNPTAFYLCASSRNRGYIQYFGAGTRLSVL.

The V and J genes are TRBV19 and TRBJ2-6, with TRBD2 as a possible D gene (6 bases). The CDR3 extends over 18 amino acids. V was shortened by 5 bases and J by 0 bases, with 17 bases between the two germline ends. In germline, CDR1 is LNHDA, CDR2 SQIVND (reference sequence). The DNA of the CDR3 is TGTGCCAGTAGTCCGGGCTTATGGAGGGGCTCTGGGGCCAACGTCCTGACTTTC. The encoded protein is CASSPGLWRGSGANVLTF. The full variable domain, with the rest looked up from reference TRBV19 and TRBJ2-6, is DGGITQSPKYLFRKEGQNVTLSCEQNLNHDAMYWYRQDPGQGLRLIYYSQIVNDFQKGDIAEGYSVSREKKESFPLTVTSAQKNPTAFYLCASSPGLWRGSGANVLTFGAGSRLTVL.

CDR3 protein: CASSVVSGETQYF. CDR3 DNA: TGTGCCAGCAGCGTAGTTAGCGGCGAGACCCAGTACTTC. J is TRBJ2-5 and V is TRBV9, with a possible D match to TRBD2 (6 bases). CDR3 size: 13 residues. The germline V gene encodes CDR1 SGDLS and CDR2 YYNGEE. Trimming took off 0 bases at V and 5 bases at J, with 8 bases between the two ends.